This T cell receptor (beta chain) comes out of a study of early T cells in non-severe SARS-CoV-2 infection. Across the study: It was bulk RNA from unsorted whole blood that was sequenced, and the chains were unpaired.

J lost 5 bases, V lost 6 bases, and 9 bases had no gene match. Looked up from germline, CDR1 is WSHSY and CDR2 is SAAADI. CDR3 length: 15 amino acids. Each single cDNA molecule received a unique molecular identifier. TCRdb processed the 5' RACE reads anew with MiXCR; each CDR3 protein has one entry. The sample lists 97,000 or so distinct CDR3 sequences, around 14% seen once, with 6% to 7.5% in the top ten. This clonotype was recorded a few times. This clonotype was sampled from an adult who was a healthcare worker with PCR-confirmed SARS-CoV-2 infection or an uninfected control (not recorded which). V gene TRBV10-2 combines with J gene TRBJ2-1; 8 positions agree with TRBD1. The sample comprised whole blood. The CDR3 DNA reads TGCGCCAGCAGGGACAGGGTAACGCACAACAATGAGCAGTTCTTC. Translating it yields CASRDRVTHNNEQFF.